A selection of T cell receptor beta chains follows, all from one sample in a study of response to subunit inactivated influenza vaccine. TCRdb used MiXCR to reprocess the RT-PCR reads, holding one entry per CDR3 protein. The sample holds roughly 500,000 distinct CDR3 sequences, more than 15% seen once. Source: CD4+ T cells sorted from PBMCs, taken about 23 months after vaccination. The receptors here all came from a man aged 50-75 years who received an inactivated influenza vaccine. The conserved cysteine and the conserved F or W are not part of the CDR3 here.

j_call	v_call	cdr3_aa
TRBJ2-2	TRBV5-1	ASSYMRDPPSANTGELF
TRBJ2-1	TRBV6-1	ASSQGFYNEQF
TRBJ1-6	TRBV5-1	ASSPSGPTNSPLH
TRBJ2-1	TRBV10-3	AISAATGGNEQF
TRBJ2-5	TRBV5-1	ASRRLQDRRIGETQY
TRBJ2-1	TRBV20-1	SATGTSGTSYNEQF
TRBJ2-7	TRBV9	ASSVGEGALIYEQY
TRBJ2-7	TRBV28	ASSSIGQGVEQY
TRBJ2-2	TRBV12-3/TRBV12-4	ASRVRDRVSGELF
TRBJ1-4	TRBV19	ASSIQSNEKLF
TRBJ2-1	TRBV12-3/TRBV12-4	ASSLLSSSYNEQF
TRBJ1-2	TRBV2	ASSERGNYGYT
TRBJ2-7	TRBV20-1	SASGASGHRASYEQY
TRBJ1-1	TRBV29-1	SVSTMMNTEAF
TRBJ2-3	TRBV4-3	ASSLGGFADTQY
TRBJ2-1	TRBV10-3	AIRGVQGPAYNEQF
TRBJ2-2	TRBV11-1	ASSLEGQVITGELF
TRBJ2-1	TRBV10-2	ASSVLAGLTYNEQF
TRBJ2-1	TRBV20-1	SARDRTSGSWGEQF
TRBJ1-4	TRBV4-3	ASSQAQLFEKLF
TRBJ2-3	TRBV20-1	SATLAGEEDTQY
TRBJ1-5	TRBV10-2	ASSEYFQGTPQH
TRBJ2-3	TRBV28	ASSPTRTVSDTQY
TRBJ2-3	TRBV5-5	ASREEAGGTDTQY